This T cell receptor (beta chain) was identified in a study of read filtering for tumor transcriptome and immune sequencing. In the study overall: Mean patient age was roughly 66 years, range roughly 40 to 85; approximately 18 male, 14 female.

About this clonotype itself: Its antigen is currently unknown. A much larger clone differs from this one at a single base, so this may be a read error.

Molecular barcoded adaptors covering alpha/delta and beta/gamma chains were used on approximately 440 ng RNA. A single record per CDR3 protein comes from TCRdb applying MiXCR to the reads. The table lists about 50,000 distinct CDR3 sequences, around 19% of them singletons, with 15% in the top ten. Findings and caveats of the study: Correlation between methods rose after single-read clonotypes were removed.

What was sequenced was a population of CD138-negative cells sorted from bone marrow. The clonotype was recovered from a donor aged 40 or older with multiple myeloma.

The CDR3 region has the DNA TGCAGTGCCGGGGGACAGGGCCCTTTGAACTATGGCTACACCTTC. Amino acid sequence: CSAGGQGPLNYGYTF. The rearrangement joins TRBV20-1 to TRBJ1-2, with 9 nucleotides matching TRBD1. The CDR3 extends over 15 amino acids. After removal of 6 bases from V and 2 bases from J, the junction contained 10 bases not matched to a gene. Germline V CDR1 and CDR2: DFQATT, SNEGSKA (reference sequence).